The rows below give T cell receptor beta chains drawn from one sample of a study of T cell repertoires in cytomegalovirus infection. These receptors have no identified antigens. MiXCR, applied by TCRdb to the reads, yields one record per CDR3 protein. The sample contains around 500,000 distinct CDR3 sequences, under 45% of which appear only once. The sample consisted of cultured PBMCs, taken from culture after CMV antigen stimulation. These TCRs come from a human donor in good health (CMV status not recorded). Some clones in this sample may be carry-over from other donors' samples. Both conserved end residues are part of each CDR3. Fields, in order: D gene, J gene, clone size, V gene, CDR3 protein, CDR3 DNA. The D gene is left open where the match is weak. Where a row states a size, it is once, few, many or the class of an expanded clone; other rows omit it.

D: -
J: TRBJ2-1
size: few
V: TRBV11-2
CDR3: CASSFSENNEQFF
DNA: TGTGCCAGCAGCTTTTCCGAGAACAATGAGCAGTTCTTC

D: -
J: TRBJ1-5
size: few
V: TRBV7-8
CDR3: CASSRRRDDAFGNQPQHF
DNA: TGTGCCAGCAGCCGTCGACGGGACGATGCGTTCGGCAATCAGCCCCAGCATTTT

D: -
J: TRBJ2-1
size: -
V: TRBV6-5
CDR3: CATSALAGVSSIEQFF
DNA: TGTGCCACCTCTGCTCTAGCAGGTGTCTCCTCCATCGAGCAGTTCTTC

D: TRBD1
J: TRBJ2-1
size: few
V: TRBV6-2/TRBV6-3
CDR3: CASSRDSPYNEQFF
DNA: TGTGCCAGCAGTCGGGACAGTCCCTACAATGAGCAGTTCTTC

D: -
J: TRBJ2-5
size: few
V: TRBV7-8
CDR3: CASSLTRRSETQYF
DNA: TGTGCCAGCAGCTTAACGCGACGAAGCGAGACCCAGTACTTC

D: TRBD2
J: TRBJ2-7
size: many
V: TRBV7-2
CDR3: CASSPLRGVEQYF
DNA: TGTGCCAGCAGCCCGCTCCGGGGGGTCGAGCAGTACTTC

D: -
J: TRBJ1-4
size: -
V: TRBV12-3/TRBV12-4
CDR3: CASSLWEGGDEKLFF
DNA: TGTGCCAGCAGTTTGTGGGAAGGGGGTGATGAAAAACTGTTTTTT

D: -
J: TRBJ1-2
size: few
V: TRBV7-2
CDR3: CASSRGWSLYGYTF
DNA: TGTGCCAGCAGCCGGGGGTGGAGCCTCTATGGCTACACCTTC

D: TRBD2
J: TRBJ2-1
size: -
V: TRBV6-8
CDR3: CASVKTSGGPEQFF
DNA: TGTGCCAGCGTTAAGACTAGCGGGGGGCCTGAGCAGTTCTTC

D: -
J: TRBJ1-1
size: -
V: TRBV10-3
CDR3: CARRDRSATEAFF
DNA: TGTGCCAGGAGAGACAGGAGCGCGACTGAAGCTTTCTTT

D: -
J: TRBJ2-4
size: -
V: TRBV6-6
CDR3: CASSQLTGRPFGNIQYF
DNA: TGTGCCAGCAGTCAATTGACAGGGAGGCCCTTTGGAAACATTCAGTACTTC

D: TRBD2
J: TRBJ2-1
size: few
V: TRBV4-1
CDR3: CASSQDPRGSGGSNEQFF
DNA: TGCGCCAGCAGCCAAGACCCGAGGGGTAGCGGGGGTAGCAATGAGCAGTTCTTC

D: -
J: TRBJ2-7
size: few
V: TRBV10-3
CDR3: CAILDTGTGLSEQYF
DNA: TGTGCCATCCTGGATACGGGGACTGGTTTAAGCGAGCAGTACTTC

D: TRBD1
J: TRBJ2-7
size: -
V: TRBV7-2
CDR3: CASSLPRDRMEYEQYF
DNA: TGTGCCAGCAGCTTGCCGCGGGACAGGATGGAATACGAGCAGTACTTC

D: TRBD1
J: TRBJ2-5
size: few
V: TRBV11-2
CDR3: CASSPRGLVQETQYF
DNA: TGTGCCAGCAGCCCTAGGGGGCTAGTACAAGAGACCCAGTACTTC

D: TRBD1
J: TRBJ2-5
size: -
V: TRBV18
CDR3: CASSATGTGIQETQYF
DNA: TGTGCCAGCTCAGCTACCGGGACAGGGATACAAGAGACCCAGTACTTC